What follows are 26 T cell receptor beta chains derived from one specimen sequenced in a study of T cells in Graves' hyperthyroidism and ophthalmopathy. Amplified TCR beta CDR3 regions came from RNA transcripts. A first-round RT-PCR of the TCR CDR3 used the HTBI primer set. TCRdb re-called the multiplex PCR reads with MiXCR, one entry per CDR3 protein. This sample carries 300,000 to 500,000 distinct CDR3 sequences, more than 12% of them seen once, and the ten largest clones take around a third. Sequenced input: blood. Receptor source: a woman aged 25 to 39 with Graves' hyperthyroidism.

This clonotype was detected only a few times. The rearrangement links TRBV20-1 to TRBJ1-4; no clear D gene. V lost 6 bases and J 0 bases, leaving 8 bases between the germline ends. This CDR3 has 13 residues. CDR1 DFQATT and CDR2 SNEGSKA come from the germline V gene (reference sequence). CDR3 nucleotide sequence: TGCAGTGCCCCGAGTGCAACTAATGAAAAACTGTTTTTT. It is translated as CSAPSATNEKLFF.

V is TRBV29-1 and J is TRBJ1-2; D gene ambiguous. Looked up from germline, CDR1 is SQVTM and CDR2 is ANQGSEA. This CDR3 contains 14 residues. Trimming removed 2 bases at V and 3 bases at J, with 13 bases between. CDR3 coding DNA: TGCAGCGTTGAATGGGTGGGGTCCGACTATGGCTACACCTTC. Translation gives CSVEWVGSDYGYTF.

This clonotype came up many times. This chain joins TRBV28 and TRBJ2-1, with 13 bases matching TRBD2. Trimming cost V 4 bases and J 8 bases; bases outside gene matches: 5. CDR3 length: 15 amino acids. CDR1 is MDHEN, CDR2 SYDVKM, per germline. CDR3 amino acids: CASSSGLAGDDEQFF. The DNA for the CDR3 is TGTGCCAGCAGTTCCGGACTAGCGGGAGACGATGAGCAGTTCTTC.

This clonotype was seen at least ten times. The gene calls are TRBV6-2 or TRBV6-3 and TRBJ1-3, with D tentatively TRBD1 (5 bases). Trimming took 7 bases from V and 1 from J, leaving 17 bases between them. The CDR3 has 16 residues. Germline CDR1 is MNHEY and CDR2 is SVGEGT. The CDR3 region has the DNA TGTGCCAGCACCAAGTCGACAGTTCCTTCTGGAAACACCATATATTTT. It translates to CASTKSTVPSGNTIYF.

V usage is TRBV19 and J usage is TRBJ2-7; no clear D gene. This CDR3 comprises 13 residues. The V and J ends lost 6 bases and 6 bases respectively, with 15 bases between them. Germline CDR1 is LNHDA and CDR2 is SQIVND (reference sequence). CDR3: CASSPFGMGEQYF. The DNA of the CDR3 is TGTGCCAGTAGCCCCTTTGGGATGGGCGAGCAGTACTTC.

This clonotype was detected a few times. The chain combines TRBV28 with TRBJ2-6; no clear D. The CDR3 extends over 14 amino acids. The V and J ends lost 3 bases and 5 bases respectively, with 8 bases between them. Germline V lookup: CDR1 MDHEN, CDR2 SYDVKM. CDR3 sequence reads: CASSLDDRANVLTF. The CDR3, as DNA: TGTGCCAGCAGTTTGGACGACAGGGCCAACGTCCTGACTTTC. The whole variable domain, filled in from reference TRBV28 and TRBJ2-6, reads DVKVTQSSRYLVKRTGEKVFLECVQDMDHENMFWYRQDPGLGLRLIYFSYDVKMKEKGDIPEGYSVSREKKERFSLILESASTNQTSMYLCASSLDDRANVLTFGAGSRLTVL.

This chain links TRBV6-1 with TRBJ2-2; 10 nucleotides match TRBD2. The trim removed 9 bases at V and 4 bases at J, leaving 5 bases unmatched. The germline gives CDR1 MNHNS, CDR2 SASEGT. The CDR3 loop spans 14 amino acids. The chain's CDR3 is CASLAGGFTGELFF. CDR3 DNA sequence: TGTGCCAGTTTAGCGGGAGGATTCACCGGGGAGCTGTTTTTT.

This clonotype was recorded at least ten times. The chain has TRBV5-1 and TRBJ2-3; D call uncertain. V gave up 4 bases and J gave up 2 bases, with 17 bases separating them. The CDR3 runs to 16 residues. Germline CDR1 and CDR2: SGHRS and YFSETQ. The CDR3, as DNA: TGCGCCAGCAGCCCAACCGGAGAGCAGATCACAGATACGCAGTATTTT. Protein: CASSPTGEQITDTQYF.

The CDR3: CASSPGGGVSYNEQFF. The DNA for the CDR3 is TGTGCCAGCAGCCCCGGGGGGGGGGTTAGCTACAATGAGCAGTTCTTC. The V gene is TRBV11-2, the J gene TRBJ2-1; TRBD2 aligns across 8 bases. From germline, CDR1 is SGHAT and CDR2 FQNNGV. The V and J ends lost 5 bases and 3 bases, in that order; junction bases with no gene match: 9. This CDR3 has 16 amino acids.

V gene TRBV2 combines with J gene TRBJ2-2, with D tentatively TRBD1 (6 bases). CDR1 and CDR2 (germline): SNHLY, FYNNEI. Deletions cut 7 bases from V and 4 bases from J, with 13 bases between. This CDR3 spans 14 amino acids. The chain's CDR3 is CASNLLGGTGELFF. The CDR3 DNA follows: TGTGCCAGCAATCTACTAGGGGGCACCGGGGAGCTGTTTTTT. The variable domain in full, completed from reference TRBV2 and TRBJ2-2, reads EPEVTQTPSHQVTQMGQEVILRCVPISNHLYFYWYRQILGQKVEFLVSFYNNEISEKSEIFDDQFSVERPDGSNFTLKIRSTKLEDSAMYFCASNLLGGTGELFFGEGSRLTVL.

This clonotype was counted many times. CDR3 loop: CASRRTANYGYTF. In DNA form, the CDR3 reads TGTGCCAGCAGAAGGACAGCTAACTATGGCTACACCTTC. The V and J genes are TRBV2 and TRBJ1-2; possibly TRBD1 for D (6 bases). Germline V lookup: CDR1 SNHLY, CDR2 FYNNEI. The V gene lost 6 bases and the J gene lost 0 bases, with 8 bases spanning the gap. The length of the CDR3 is 13 residues.

This clonotype appeared a few times. The CDR3 DNA reads as TGTGCCAGCAGCTTAGAAGTAGCGGATAGCACAGATACGCAGTATTTT. Translation gives CASSLEVADSTDTQYF. V usage is TRBV7-8 and J usage is TRBJ2-3; TRBD2 might be the D (6 bases). Per germline, CDR1 SGHVS and CDR2 FQNEAQ. The V end was cut by 1 base, the J end by 0 bases, with 11 bases between. The CDR3 is 16 residues long.

This clonotype has at least ten counts. The chain combines TRBV28 with TRBJ2-7; either TRBD1 or TRBD2 may fit D (6 bases each). V lost 11 bases and J lost 1, with 15 bases in between. There are 13 residues in the CDR3. The germline V gene has CDR1 MDHEN and CDR2 SYDVKM. This CDR3 is CASKGEVSYEQYF. The CDR3 DNA is TGTGCCTCAAAGGGGGAGGTATCCTACGAGCAGTACTTC.

The rearrangement links TRBV4-1 to TRBJ1-1; no definite D call. V shed 2 bases and J shed 11 bases, with 9 bases lying between them. The CDR3 runs 11 residues. Germline V gene data show CDR1 as MGHRA and CDR2 as YSYEKL. The CDR3 is CASSQSSEAFF. CDR3 sequence (DNA): TGCGCCAGCAGCCAAAGCTCAGAGGCTTTCTTT.

This clonotype was seen repeatedly, ten times or more. The chain couples TRBV4-1 to TRBJ1-4, with D hard to call. With 0 bases removed from V and 8 bases from J, the gap between germline ends came to 13 bases. Germline CDR1 MGHRA, CDR2 YSYEKL. The CDR3 has 15 amino acids. As DNA, the CDR3 is TGCGCCAGCAGCCAAGAGGTGACGATTGGAGAAAAACTGTTTTTT. Its protein product is CASSQEVTIGEKLFF.

Ten or more counts support this clonotype. The V call is TRBV10-3, the J call TRBJ2-6, with D uncertain. CDR1 is ENHRY, CDR2 SYGVKD, per germline. The CDR3 runs 15 residues. V gave up 2 bases and J gave up 1 base, with 6 bases separating them. The CDR3 spells CAISESGSGANVLTF. As DNA, the CDR3 is TGTGCCATCAGTGAGAGTGGGTCTGGGGCCAACGTCCTGACTTTC.

This clonotype was seen a few times. The CDR3 nucleotides are TGTGCCAGCATCCGACAGGGGGGAAACACCATATATTTT. It translates to CASIRQGGNTIYF. The genes are TRBV11-2 and TRBJ1-3, with 8 bases fitting TRBD1. V lost 7 bases and J lost 4; bases outside the gene matches: 3. The germline V gene has CDR1 SGHAT and CDR2 FQNNGV. The CDR3 has 13 amino acids.

In this sample, this clonotype turned up many times. The chain uses TRBV7-9 and TRBJ2-7; TRBD2 agrees at 9 bases. Unmatched junction bases numbered 11, after V lost 4 bases and J lost 4 bases. The germline V gene has CDR1 SEHNR and CDR2 FQNEAQ (reference sequence). The CDR3 consists of 16 residues. CDR3: CASSSLAGVEAYEQYF. The CDR3 nucleotides read TGTGCCAGCAGCTCCTTAGCGGGAGTGGAAGCTTACGAGCAGTACTTC.

This chain connects TRBV19 to TRBJ1-5; the D gene is possibly TRBD1 (6 bases). Germline-derived CDR1 and CDR2 are LNHDA and SQIVND (reference sequence). The CDR3 extends over 16 amino acids. V was clipped by 4 bases and J by 3 bases, with 16 bases between them. CDR3 sequence: CASSTRRGGYNQPQHF. In DNA form, the CDR3 reads TGTGCCAGTAGTACTCGCCGGGGGGGCTACAATCAGCCCCAGCATTTT.

This rearrangement joins TRBV7-9 to TRBJ2-2; 10 bases match TRBD1. Germline assignment: CDR1 SEHNR and CDR2 FQNEAQ (reference sequence). This CDR3 spans 15 amino acids. The V and J ends lost 3 bases and 7 bases, in that order; junction bases with no gene match: 5. The CDR3 here is CASSLGQGQGGELFF. As DNA, the CDR3 is TGTGCCAGCAGCTTGGGACAGGGGCAAGGCGGGGAGCTGTTTTTT. Combining the CDR3 with reference TRBV7-9 and TRBJ2-2 gives the whole variable domain DTGVSQNPRHKITKRGQNVTFRCDPISEHNRLYWYRQTLGQGPEFLTYFQNEAQLEKSRLLSDRFSAERPKGSFSTLEIQRTEQGDSAMYLCASSLGQGQGGELFFGEGSRLTVL.

The chain joins TRBV5-1 to TRBJ2-3; possibly TRBD1 for D (5 bases). The CDR3 is 13 residues long. Trimming removed 4 bases from V and 5 bases from J, with 11 bases in between. The germline gives CDR1 SGHRS, CDR2 YFSETQ. The chain's CDR3 is CASSLDTGDTQYF. The CDR3 DNA reads as TGCGCCAGCAGCCTGGACACAGGAGATACGCAGTATTTT.

In this sample, this clonotype turned up many times. The chain combines TRBV7-3 with TRBJ2-3; weak D call: TRBD1 (6 bases). Trimming left V 5 bases short and J 3 bases short, with 15 bases between. Germline assignment: CDR1 SGHTA and CDR2 FQGTGA. This CDR3 is built from 15 residues. DNA for the CDR3: TGTGCCAGCAGCCCGAAACATGGACAGACAGATACGCAGTATTTT. It specifies CASSPKHGQTDTQYF.

This clonotype has ten or more counts. The rearrangement uses TRBV3-1 and TRBJ2-3, with TRBD1 as a possible D gene (6 bases). The CDR3 consists of 16 residues. The germline V gene encodes CDR1 LGHDT and CDR2 YNNKEL (reference sequence). V was shortened by 5 bases and J by 5 bases, with 20 bases between the two germline ends. Written as DNA, the CDR3 is TGTGCCAGCAGCATTCAACAGGGAGATGGGGTAGATACGCAGTATTTT. Translating gives CASSIQQGDGVDTQYF.

Only a few counts were recorded for this clonotype. The rearrangement uses TRBV10-1 and TRBJ2-1; D is unresolved. CDR1 is WNHNN, CDR2 SYGVQD, per germline (reference sequence). Trimming cost V 9 bases and J 2 bases, with 14 bases left between them. The CDR3 spans 14 residues. In nucleotides, the CDR3 is TGCGCCAGTTGCCCGGATTCTACCTACAATGAGCAGTTCTTC. Protein: CASCPDSTYNEQFF.

This clonotype came up a few times. The chain uses TRBV4-1 and TRBJ1-5, with no clear D. This CDR3 has 15 residues. Germline CDR1 reads MGHRA; CDR2 reads YSYEKL. Trimming left V 0 bases short and J 6 bases short, with 12 bases between. CDR3 DNA: TGCGCCAGCAGCCAAGAACCCCATTCGATTCAGCCCCAGCATTTT. It is translated as CASSQEPHSIQPQHF.

The chain combines TRBV6-2 or TRBV6-3 with TRBJ2-3, with a weak D call TRBD2 (5 bases). The CDR3 is 13 amino acids. Trimming cost V 5 bases and J 2 bases, with 8 bases left between them. The germline gives CDR1 MNHEY, CDR2 SVGEGT. The CDR3 here is CASSGSDTDTQYF. The CDR3 nucleotides are TGTGCCAGCAGTGGGAGTGACACAGATACGCAGTATTTT.